This TCR beta chain derives from a study of blood T cell repertoires in COVID-19. Turning to the study itself: COVID-19 samples, acute and convalescent, were from the United States, Italy and Spain. From T cells, B-cell-depleted T cells, or PBMCs came the material, which was cDNA or gDNA.

Source study methods: How many nucleated cells were present was estimated from reference gene primer amplification. Sequenced by immunoSEQ multiplex PCR; TCRdb stores in-frame clones only, minus some. V, J and clone size are those of that table, while D and trimming were read from the DNA. In the table there are fewer than 75,000 clones, roughly 79% of which are singletons. The receptor's source is a man between 60 and 75 years old with acute or convalescent COVID-19. Material for sequencing was peripheral blood.

The CDR3 DNA reads TGTGCCAGCAGCTGGTCAGGGAATAGCAATCAGCCCCAGCATTTT. This translates into CASSWSGNSNQPQHF. This rearrangement joins TRBV5-5 to TRBJ1-5; D is possibly TRBD1 (5 bases). V was clipped by 3 bases and J by 0 bases, with 10 bases between them. From germline, CDR1 is SGHKS and CDR2 YYEKEE (reference sequence). The CDR3 runs 15 residues.